Listed below are T cell receptor beta chains from one sample, sequenced in a study of human T cells and chemical hapten exposure. TCRdb ran MiXCR on the RACE reads and lists one entry per CDR3 protein. The data contain around 150,000 distinct CDR3 sequences, 25% to 35% of them singletons. This specimen consisted of whole blood, obtained in connection with sensitization to the hapten diphenylcyclopropenone (DPC). These receptors were collected from a woman aged 18-29 years with alopecia areata. Some clones in this sample may be carry-over from other donors' samples. Both conserved end residues are part of each CDR3. The order of the fields is J gene, clone size, V gene, D gene, CDR3 DNA, CDR3 protein. A D gene is named only where the DNA matches it firmly. Only part of the rows carry a size: once, few, many, or a class if the clone is expanded.

j_gene: TRBJ2-3; abundance: NA; v_gene: TRBV2; d_gene: NA; CDR3nt: TGTGCCAGAGGAGCAGATACGCAGTATTTT; CDR3aa: CARGADTQYF
j_gene: TRBJ1-2; abundance: NA; v_gene: TRBV9; d_gene: NA; CDR3nt: TGTGCCACCCAGGGCAGGGGAGGCGGCTACACCTTC; CDR3aa: CATQGRGGGYTF
j_gene: TRBJ2-5; abundance: few; v_gene: TRBV7-2; d_gene: NA; CDR3nt: TGTGCCAGCAGCTCTTACACCGAAGAGACCCAGTACTTC; CDR3aa: CASSSYTEETQYF
j_gene: TRBJ2-3; abundance: few; v_gene: TRBV5-1; d_gene: TRBD2; CDR3nt: TGCGCCAGCAGCCTGGGACTAGCGGGAGCGGGGACGCAGTATTTT; CDR3aa: CASSLGLAGAGTQYF
j_gene: TRBJ1-2; abundance: few; v_gene: TRBV30; d_gene: NA; CDR3nt: TGTGCCTGGAGATGGGGACAAAACTATGGCTACACCTTC; CDR3aa: CAWRWGQNYGYTF
j_gene: TRBJ2-2; abundance: NA; v_gene: TRBV29-1; d_gene: TRBD2; CDR3nt: TGCAGCGTTGAACTCGGTAGCGGGAGTATCGGCGGGGAGCTGTTTTTT; CDR3aa: CSVELGSGSIGGELFF
j_gene: TRBJ2-7; abundance: NA; v_gene: TRBV9; d_gene: NA; CDR3nt: TGTGCCAGCAGCGCCGGGCCTGGCACCTACGAGCAGTACTTC; CDR3aa: CASSAGPGTYEQYF
j_gene: TRBJ2-1; abundance: few; v_gene: TRBV7-2; d_gene: NA; CDR3nt: TGTGCCAGCAGCTTAGATCTGTATTCCGCGAATGAGCAGTTCTTC; CDR3aa: CASSLDLYSANEQFF
j_gene: TRBJ2-5; abundance: few; v_gene: TRBV25-1; d_gene: NA; CDR3nt: TGTGCCAGCAGTAGGCTGGTGGGAACGGAGACCCAGTACTTC; CDR3aa: CASSRLVGTETQYF
j_gene: TRBJ2-7; abundance: many; v_gene: TRBV6-4; d_gene: TRBD2; CDR3nt: TGTGCCAGCAGTGCCGGACTAGGGTACGAGCAGTACTTC; CDR3aa: CASSAGLGYEQYF
j_gene: TRBJ2-1; abundance: NA; v_gene: TRBV24-1; d_gene: TRBD2; CDR3nt: TGTGCCACCAGTGTGAGCGGGAGCGGGAACAATGAGCAGTTCTTC; CDR3aa: CATSVSGSGNNEQFF
j_gene: TRBJ2-3; abundance: many; v_gene: TRBV6-2/TRBV6-3; d_gene: NA; CDR3nt: TGTGCCAGCAGCTTGAGCTCAGATACGCAGTATTTT; CDR3aa: CASSLSSDTQYF
j_gene: TRBJ1-2; abundance: NA; v_gene: TRBV29-1; d_gene: NA; CDR3nt: TGCAGCGTTGAAGCAGGGATCTATGGCTACACCTTC; CDR3aa: CSVEAGIYGYTF
j_gene: TRBJ2-2; abundance: NA; v_gene: TRBV11-1; d_gene: TRBD2; CDR3nt: TGTGCCAGCAGCCCACGGGAACTAGCGGTAAAAACCGGGGAGCTGTTTTTT; CDR3aa: CASSPRELAVKTGELFF
j_gene: TRBJ2-4; abundance: NA; v_gene: TRBV3-1; d_gene: TRBD2; CDR3nt: TGTGCCACCAGACTAGCGGGGGAACAGTACTTC; CDR3aa: CATRLAGEQYF
j_gene: TRBJ1-1; abundance: NA; v_gene: TRBV4-1; d_gene: NA; CDR3nt: TGCGCCAGCAGCCAAGATCCGGGGCTGAACACTGAAGCTTTCTTT; CDR3aa: CASSQDPGLNTEAFF
j_gene: TRBJ1-2; abundance: NA; v_gene: TRBV12-3/TRBV12-4; d_gene: NA; CDR3nt: TGTGCCAGCAGCCAACAGGGAGGGACGATCTATGGCTACACCTTC; CDR3aa: CASSQQGGTIYGYTF
j_gene: TRBJ2-1; abundance: few; v_gene: TRBV4-2; d_gene: NA; CDR3nt: TGTGCCAGCAGCCACGGAAACACGGGAGAAGTTATTGAGCAGTTCTTC; CDR3aa: CASSHGNTGEVIEQFF
j_gene: TRBJ2-1; abundance: many; v_gene: TRBV6-6; d_gene: TRBD2; CDR3nt: TGTGCCAGCAGTAGGCTAGCGGATAATGAGCAGTTCTTC; CDR3aa: CASSRLADNEQFF
j_gene: TRBJ2-7; abundance: NA; v_gene: TRBV10-2; d_gene: TRBD1; CDR3nt: TGCGCCAGCAGATGGGACAGGGGGAGCTCCTACGAGCAGTACTTC; CDR3aa: CASRWDRGSSYEQYF
j_gene: TRBJ2-7; abundance: NA; v_gene: TRBV6-2/TRBV6-3; d_gene: NA; CDR3nt: TGTGCCAGCAGTTTGGACTACTCGGTGTTTGTGCAGTACTTC; CDR3aa: CASSLDYSVFVQYF
j_gene: TRBJ2-7; abundance: many; v_gene: TRBV9; d_gene: NA; CDR3nt: TGTGCCAGCAGCGTAGATCCCCTACCGTACGAGCAGTACTTC; CDR3aa: CASSVDPLPYEQYF
j_gene: TRBJ2-7; abundance: NA; v_gene: TRBV4-2; d_gene: TRBD2; CDR3nt: TGTGCCAGCAGCCCGGGACTAGCGGGGGCCTACGAGCAGTACTTC; CDR3aa: CASSPGLAGAYEQYF
j_gene: TRBJ2-3; abundance: NA; v_gene: TRBV6-5; d_gene: NA; CDR3nt: TGTGCCAGCAGTTACTCGTCAGGGGTAGAGGATACGCAGTATTTT; CDR3aa: CASSYSSGVEDTQYF
j_gene: TRBJ2-6; abundance: few; v_gene: TRBV5-1; d_gene: NA; CDR3nt: TGCGCCAGCAGCTTGTTTGGGGCAGCCAACGTCCTGACTTTC; CDR3aa: CASSLFGAANVLTF
j_gene: TRBJ2-4; abundance: NA; v_gene: TRBV29-1; d_gene: TRBD1; CDR3nt: TGCAGCGTTGAAATACAGGGGGATGACATTCAGTACTTC; CDR3aa: CSVEIQGDDIQYF
j_gene: TRBJ1-1; abundance: many; v_gene: TRBV7-3; d_gene: NA; CDR3nt: TGTGCCAGCAGCTCACATCCGAACACTGAAGCTTTCTTT; CDR3aa: CASSSHPNTEAFF
j_gene: TRBJ2-1; abundance: NA; v_gene: TRBV27; d_gene: NA; CDR3nt: TGTGCCAGCAGTGAAACAGGGCCCCATGAGCAGTTCTTC; CDR3aa: CASSETGPHEQFF
j_gene: TRBJ2-3; abundance: NA; v_gene: TRBV27; d_gene: NA; CDR3nt: TGTGCCAGCAGTGCCCGGGGGGCCCCACCAGATACGCAGTATTTT; CDR3aa: CASSARGAPPDTQYF
j_gene: TRBJ1-1; abundance: NA; v_gene: TRBV18; d_gene: NA; CDR3nt: TGTGCCAGCTCACCACTGGGGGTGACTGAAGCTTTCTTT; CDR3aa: CASSPLGVTEAFF
j_gene: TRBJ2-7; abundance: NA; v_gene: TRBV6-2/TRBV6-3; d_gene: TRBD1; CDR3nt: TGTGCCAGCAGGCCGACAGGGTCCTACGAGCAGTACTTC; CDR3aa: CASRPTGSYEQYF
j_gene: TRBJ2-7; abundance: NA; v_gene: TRBV25-1; d_gene: NA; CDR3nt: TGTGCCAGCAGTGAATATGGGCAGTACGAGCAGTACTTC; CDR3aa: CASSEYGQYEQYF
j_gene: TRBJ2-6; abundance: few; v_gene: TRBV4-1; d_gene: TRBD1; CDR3nt: TGCGCCAGCAGCCAGGGCCGACAGGGGGTCTCTGGGGCCAACGTCCTGACTTTC; CDR3aa: CASSQGRQGVSGANVLTF
j_gene: TRBJ2-3; abundance: NA; v_gene: TRBV29-1; d_gene: NA; CDR3nt: TGCAGCGTTGAAGGGACCGCTAGCACAGATACGCAGTATTTT; CDR3aa: CSVEGTASTDTQYF
j_gene: TRBJ2-5; abundance: many; v_gene: TRBV6-2/TRBV6-3; d_gene: TRBD2; CDR3nt: TGTGCCAGCAGTTCTTGGACTAGCGCGGGGCCGGTTCAGGACCAGTACTTC; CDR3aa: CASSSWTSAGPVQDQYF
j_gene: TRBJ2-2; abundance: NA; v_gene: TRBV5-4; d_gene: NA; CDR3nt: TGTGCCAGCAGCGTACAGGGGAACACCGGGGAGCTGTTTTTT; CDR3aa: CASSVQGNTGELFF
j_gene: TRBJ2-7; abundance: NA; v_gene: TRBV5-1; d_gene: NA; CDR3nt: TGCGCCAGCAGCATTAACACCGACCTCTACGAGCAGTACTTC; CDR3aa: CASSINTDLYEQYF
j_gene: TRBJ2-2; abundance: few; v_gene: TRBV15; d_gene: NA; CDR3nt: TGTGCCACCTATATTGGGTCCGGGGAGCTGTTTTTT; CDR3aa: CATYIGSGELFF